These 26 T cell receptor beta chains originate from one sample sequenced in a study of T cell responses to AZD1222 COVID-19 vaccine. Only in-frame clones appear in the TCRdb table, and some are missing; sequencing was by immunoSEQ multiplex PCR. There are about 99,000 clones in the sample; 70% to 90% occur only once, and around 3.1% lies in the top ten. The sample here was peripheral blood, taken on day 0 of AZD1222 vaccination. These receptors came from an adult in good health.

The rearrangement joins TRBV18 to TRBJ2-7, with D possibly being TRBD1 or TRBD2 (5 bases each). Trimming cost V 0 bases and J 2 bases, with 5 bases left between them. Germline CDR1 KGHSH, CDR2 LQKENI. The CDR3 runs 13 residues. The CDR3 is CASSPPGAYEQYV. CDR3 in DNA: TGTGCCAGCTCACCACCGGGGGCCTACGAGCAGTACGTC.

The chain is built from TRBV7-9 and TRBJ1-1, with 12 bases lining up with TRBD1. This CDR3 has 15 amino acids. Unmatched junction bases numbered 8, after V lost 5 bases and J lost 7 bases. The germline CDR1 and CDR2 sequences are SEHNR and FQNEAQ (reference sequence). The CDR3: CASSMGQGANGEAFF. CDR3 bases: TGTGCCAGCAGCATGGGACAGGGGGCGAACGGTGAAGCTTTCTTT. Using reference TRBV7-9 and TRBJ1-1 for the parts outside the CDR3, the full variable domain is DTGVSQNPRHKITKRGQNVTFRCDPISEHNRLYWYRQTLGQGPEFLTYFQNEAQLEKSRLLSDRFSAERPKGSFSTLEIQRTEQGDSAMYLCASSMGQGANGEAFFGQGTRLTVV.

The genes are TRBV5-6 and TRBJ2-3; the match to TRBD2 covers 7 bases. CDR1 SGHDT and CDR2 YYEEEE come from the germline V gene. V shed 4 bases, J shed 2 bases, and the junction held 10 bases outside the gene matches. The CDR3 totals 16 residues. CDR3 coding DNA: TGTGCCAGCAGCCCCTGGGGGGGGTCTTTCACAGATACGCAGTATTTT. As protein: CASSPWGGSFTDTQYF.

J is TRBJ1-1 and V is TRBV7-9, with TRBD1 identical over 8 bases. Trimming at V came to 5 bases and at J to 4 bases, leaving 9 bases not matched to a gene. CDR1 is SEHNR and CDR2 is FQNEAQ in the germline V gene (reference sequence). The length of the CDR3 is 15 residues. The CDR3 sequence is CASSLRQGAITEAFF. In DNA form, the CDR3 reads TGTGCCAGCAGCCTTCGGCAGGGGGCGATCACTGAAGCTTTCTTT.

This clone was detected once. The chain links TRBV10-3 to TRBJ1-1; D is undetermined. Germline loops: CDR1 ENHRY, CDR2 SYGVKD. Trimming pared 4 bases from V and 1 base from J, leaving 7 bases between. The CDR3 contains 13 residues. Here the CDR3 DNA reads TGTGCCATCAGTGGCATCAAGAACACTGAAGCTTTCTTT. Its translation: CAISGIKNTEAFF.

The rearrangement joins TRBV19 to TRBJ1-5, with D possibly matching TRBD1 (5 bases). Trimming left V 7 bases short and J 3 bases short, with 22 bases between. Germline lookup yields CDR1 LNHDA and CDR2 SQIVND (reference sequence). This CDR3 comprises 17 residues. The CDR3 DNA reads TGTGCCAGTAAGACCGGGTCGGAGGGACTTGACAATCAGCCCCAGCATTTT. It encodes CASKTGSEGLDNQPQHF.

The rearrangement joins TRBV27 to TRBJ1-2, with no clear D. The V gene's germline CDR1 is MNHEY and CDR2 SMNVEV (reference sequence). Trimming shortened V by 0 bases and J by 1 base, and 12 bases separated the two germline ends. This CDR3 is 16 amino acids long. CDR3 nucleotides: TGTGCCAGCAGTTTATCCCCCTCAGGATTTAACTATGGCTACACCTTC. The encoded protein is CASSLSPSGFNYGYTF.

V and J are TRBV9 and TRBJ2-1, with D possibly TRBD1 on 6 matching bases. V was cut by 0 bases and J by 5 bases, with 15 bases left in between. There are 16 residues in the CDR3. Germline assignment: CDR1 SGDLS and CDR2 YYNGEE. The CDR3: CASSVGGGIKNNEQFF. The CDR3 region has the DNA TGTGCCAGCAGCGTAGGAGGGGGTATAAAGAACAATGAGCAGTTCTTC.

This clone was found once. The rearrangement links TRBV11-2 to TRBJ2-1, with 10 nucleotides matching TRBD2. The CDR3 consists of 14 residues. Germline-derived CDR1 and CDR2 are SGHAT and FQNNGV. V trimming: 1 base; J trimming: 10 bases; junction bases outside the gene matches: 4. The CDR3 loop is CASSLGAGGQEQFF. CDR3 sequence (DNA): TGTGCCAGCAGCTTAGGAGCGGGAGGGCAAGAGCAGTTCTTC.

V is TRBV7-8 and J is TRBJ2-5; D not resolved. Trimming removed 5 bases at V and 2 bases at J, with 0 bases between. Looked up from germline, CDR1 is SGHVS and CDR2 is FQNEAQ. This CDR3 comprises 10 residues. The CDR3 DNA sequence: TGTGCCAGCAGCCAAGAGACCCAGTACTTC. Translating it yields CASSQETQYF. The full variable domain, its missing parts supplied by reference TRBV7-8 and TRBJ2-5, is GAGVSQSPRYKVAKRGQDVALRCDPISGHVSLFWYQQALGQGPEFLTYFQNEAQLDKSGLPSDRFFAERPEGSVSTLKIQRTQQEDSAVYLCASSQETQYFGPGTRLLVL.

The chain uses TRBV7-2 and TRBJ2-5; D remains ambiguous. The V end lost 8 bases, the J end lost 4 bases, and 11 bases lay between the germline ends. Germline V gene sequence: CDR1 SGHTA, CDR2 FQGNSA. This CDR3 has 12 amino acids. Written as DNA, the CDR3 is TGTGCCAGCCGCGAGACGGGAGAGACCCAGTACTTC. Translated: CASRETGETQYF.

The genes are TRBV3-1 (or the pseudogene TRBV3-2) and TRBJ1-2; 7 positions agree with TRBD1. CDR1 is LGHDT and CDR2 is YNNKEL in the germline V gene (reference sequence). V was pared by 4 bases and J by 8 bases, with 7 bases of the junction left unmatched. The CDR3 covers 13 residues. CDR3 nucleotide sequence: TGTGCCAGCAGCCTCAGGACAGGCCAGGGCTACACCTTC. It is translated as CASSLRTGQGYTF.

J is TRBJ1-2 and V is TRBV6-5, with unresolved D. Per germline, CDR1 MNHEY and CDR2 SVGAGI. V was cut by 6 bases and J by 8 bases, with 10 bases left in between. The CDR3 has 11 residues. The CDR3 DNA reads as TGTGCCAGCAGAAACGTGGGGGGCTACACCTTC. Its translation is CASRNVGGYTF.

The CDR3 region is CASSLVGTAARETQYF. As DNA, the CDR3 is TGCGCCAGCAGCTTGGTAGGGACGGCCGCTAGAGAGACCCAGTACTTC. This rearrangement joins TRBV5-1 to TRBJ2-5; D tentatively fits TRBD1 or TRBD2 (5 bases each). The V and J ends lost 0 bases and 4 bases respectively, with 16 bases between them. This CDR3 is built from 16 residues. CDR1 is SGHRS and CDR2 is YFSETQ in the germline V gene.

The CDR3: CASSSAGNQPQHF. CDR3 DNA: TGTGCCAGCAGTTCCGCCGGCAATCAGCCCCAGCATTTT. The chain couples TRBV6-5 to TRBJ1-5; D is ambiguous. Germline CDR1 is MNHEY and CDR2 is SVGAGI. Trimming removed 4 bases from V and 2 bases from J, with 6 bases in between. CDR3 size: 13 residues.

V is TRBV27 and J is TRBJ1-2, with D possibly being TRBD1 (6 bases). CDR3 length: 14 residues. Germline V gene lookup returns CDR1 MNHEY and CDR2 SMNVEV (reference sequence). V lost 6 bases to trimming and J lost 2 bases, with 13 bases between them. Here the CDR3 reads CASRSGQTNYGYTF. CDR3 DNA: TGTGCCAGCAGAAGCGGACAGACCAACTATGGCTACACCTTC.

This clone was detected only once. The chain combines TRBV24-1 with TRBJ2-2; TRBD1 matches 7 bases. The CDR3 spans 15 residues. CDR1 is KGHDR and CDR2 is SFDVKD in the germline V gene. J was trimmed by 1 base and V by 6 bases; bases with no gene match: 4. The CDR3 region is CATSTSGGNTGELFF. The CDR3 coding sequence is TGTGCCACCAGTACCTCAGGGGGGAACACCGGGGAGCTGTTTTTT.

The chain combines TRBV28 with TRBJ2-1; possible D gene TRBD2, 5 bases. CDR1 and CDR2 from the germline V gene are MDHEN and SYDVKM. Trimming shortened V by 6 bases and J by 0 bases, and 9 bases separated the two germline ends. The length of the CDR3 is 14 residues. CDR3 region: CASRRASSYNEQFF. The CDR3 DNA is TGTGCCAGCAGGAGGGCGAGCTCCTACAATGAGCAGTTCTTC.

The chain joins TRBV19 to TRBJ2-1; 14 bases fit TRBD2. With 10 bases clipped from V and 6 bases from J, the junction kept 5 bases outside the gene matches. Germline-derived CDR1 and CDR2 are LNHDA and SQIVND (reference sequence). This CDR3 is 14 amino acids long. In DNA, the CDR3 is TGTGCCACTAAGGGACTAGCGGGAGTCAATGAGCAGTTCTTC. This gives the protein CATKGLAGVNEQFF.

The chain joins TRBV10-3 to TRBJ1-6, with D maybe TRBD1 (5 bases). V was shortened by 8 bases and J by 10 bases, with 15 bases between the two germline ends. Germline lookup yields CDR1 ENHRY and CDR2 SYGVKD. The CDR3 has 13 amino acids. The CDR3 protein is CAIAVDSLSPLHF. CDR3 coding DNA: TGTGCCATCGCGGTAGACAGTTTATCACCCCTCCACTTT.

The chain has TRBV5-1 and TRBJ2-3, with TRBD2 matching over 7 bases. Germline V gives CDR1 SGHRS, CDR2 YFSETQ. V lost 7 bases, J lost 1 base, and 9 bases stayed unmatched. The length of the CDR3 is 15 residues. The CDR3, as DNA: TGCGCCAGCGGCGGACCGGCGGGGGGCACAGATACGCAGTATTTT. It is translated as CASGGPAGGTDTQYF.

There are a few counts of this clone. This chain joins TRBV13 and TRBJ2-2, with 8 bases lining up with TRBD2. Germline CDR1 reads PRHDT; CDR2 reads FYEKMQ (reference sequence). Losses at the gene ends were 5 bases for V and 3 bases for J; bases not matched to a gene: 8. The CDR3 loop spans 16 amino acids. CDR3 DNA: TGTGCCAGCAGCCCGACCGGGACTAGGGACACCGGGGAGCTGTTTTTT. Protein sequence: CASSPTGTRDTGELFF.

The gene calls are TRBV2 and TRBJ1-3; D ambiguous. The CDR3 runs 13 residues. CDR1 is SNHLY and CDR2 is FYNNEI in the germline V gene. V was shortened by 7 bases and J by 1 base, with 8 bases between the two germline ends. The CDR3 is CASKWSSGNTIYF. CDR3 sequence (DNA): TGTGCCAGCAAGTGGTCATCTGGAAACACCATATATTTT.

The chain combines TRBV5-1 with TRBJ1-3; 10 bases fit TRBD1. Per germline, CDR1 SGHRS and CDR2 YFSETQ. There are 17 residues in the CDR3. The junction had 12 bases not matched to a gene; V was cut back by 8 bases and J by 1 base. The CDR3 DNA reads as TGCGCCAGTCGCGGCGGGACAGGGGTTCTGTCTGGAAACACCATATATTTT. This codes for CASRGGTGVLSGNTIYF.

With respect to this clone: The junction does not match germline at one end; this may be a read error. At the DNA level, this CDR3 is encoded by other sequences in the same sample as well. This rearrangement joins TRBV5-1 to TRBJ2-2, with TRBD2 identical over 9 bases. Germline lookup yields CDR1 SGHRS and CDR2 YFSETQ. The CDR3 covers 16 residues. CDR3 amino acids: CASSLIAGGGTGELFF. The CDR3 DNA sequence: TGTGCCAGCAGCTTAATCGCGGGAGGGGGAACCGGGGAGCTGTTTTTT.

As concerns this clone: A junction end diverges from the germline sequence, so it may reflect a read error. V is TRBV19 and J is TRBJ1-1; D is uncertain. The CDR3 length is 13 residues. Germline V lookup: CDR1 LNHDA, CDR2 SQIVND (reference sequence). In DNA, the CDR3 is TGTGCCAGTAGTATCCAGGTCTGGACTGGAGCTTTCTTT. This translates into CASSIQVWTGAFF.